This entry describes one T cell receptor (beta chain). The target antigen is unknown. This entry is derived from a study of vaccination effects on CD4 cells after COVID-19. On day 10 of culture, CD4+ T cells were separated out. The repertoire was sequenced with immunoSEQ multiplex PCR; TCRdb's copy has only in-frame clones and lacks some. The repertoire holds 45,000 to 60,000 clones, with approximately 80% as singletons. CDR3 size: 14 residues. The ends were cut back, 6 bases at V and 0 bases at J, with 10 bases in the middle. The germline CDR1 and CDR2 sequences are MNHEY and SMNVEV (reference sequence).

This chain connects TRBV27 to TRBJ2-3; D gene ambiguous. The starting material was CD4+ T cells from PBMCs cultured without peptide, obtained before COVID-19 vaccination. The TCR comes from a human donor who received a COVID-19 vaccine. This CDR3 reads CASSRIDSTDTQYF. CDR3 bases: TGTGCCAGCAGCAGAATAGACAGCACAGATACGCAGTATTTT.